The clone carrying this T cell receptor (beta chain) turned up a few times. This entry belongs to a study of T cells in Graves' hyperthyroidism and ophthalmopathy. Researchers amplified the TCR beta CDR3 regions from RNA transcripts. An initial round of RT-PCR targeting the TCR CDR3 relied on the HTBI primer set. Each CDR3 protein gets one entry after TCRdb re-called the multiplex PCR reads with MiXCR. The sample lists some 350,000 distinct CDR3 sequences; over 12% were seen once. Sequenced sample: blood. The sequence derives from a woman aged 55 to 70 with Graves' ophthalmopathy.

CDR3 sequence reads: CASSSRTGGADTQYF. The CDR3 bases are TGCGCCAGCAGCTCCAGGACAGGGGGCGCAGATACGCAGTATTTT. The chain carries TRBV5-1 and TRBJ2-3; 11 positions match TRBD1. The germline CDR1 and CDR2 sequences are SGHRS and YFSETQ. V lost 3 bases and J lost 4; bases outside the gene matches: 4. This CDR3 has 15 amino acids.